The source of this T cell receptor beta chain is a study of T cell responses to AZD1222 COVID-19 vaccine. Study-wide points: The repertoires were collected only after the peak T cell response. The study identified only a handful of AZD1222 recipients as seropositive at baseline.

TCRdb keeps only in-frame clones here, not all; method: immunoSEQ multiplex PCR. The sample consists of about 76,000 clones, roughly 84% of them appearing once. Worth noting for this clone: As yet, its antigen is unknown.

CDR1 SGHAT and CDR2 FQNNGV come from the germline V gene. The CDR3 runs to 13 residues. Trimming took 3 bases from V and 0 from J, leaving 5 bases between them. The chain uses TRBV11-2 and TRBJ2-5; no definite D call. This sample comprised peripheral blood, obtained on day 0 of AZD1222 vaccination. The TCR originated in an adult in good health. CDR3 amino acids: CASSFGYQETQYF. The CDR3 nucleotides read TGTGCCAGCAGCTTTGGATACCAAGAGACCCAGTACTTC.